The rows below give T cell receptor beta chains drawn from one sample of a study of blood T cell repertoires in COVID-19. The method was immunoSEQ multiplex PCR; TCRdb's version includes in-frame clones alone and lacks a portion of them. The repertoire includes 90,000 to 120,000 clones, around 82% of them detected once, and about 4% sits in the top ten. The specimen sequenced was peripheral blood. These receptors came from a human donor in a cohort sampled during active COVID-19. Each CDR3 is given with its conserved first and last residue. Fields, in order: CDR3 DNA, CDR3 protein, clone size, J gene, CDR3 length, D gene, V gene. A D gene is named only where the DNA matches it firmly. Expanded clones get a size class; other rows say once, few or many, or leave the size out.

DNA: TGTGCCAGCAGCGGGACTAATACAGGGGGACGCGAAAAACTGTTTTTT; CDR3: CASSGTNTGGREKLFF; size: .; J: TRBJ1-4; length: 16; D: TRBD1; V: TRBV27
DNA: TGCGCCAGCAGCTTGGCGGGTAGCTCCTACGAGCAGTACTTC; CDR3: CASSLAGSSYEQYF; size: .; J: TRBJ2-7; length: 14; D: .; V: TRBV5-1
DNA: TGTGCCAGCAGCTTGGGAGGGACTAGCGGGAGCGGGGGGGCGCAGTATTTT; CDR3: CASSLGGTSGSGGAQYF; size: once; J: TRBJ2-3; length: 17; D: TRBD2; V: TRBV5-4
DNA: TGTGCCAGACAAGGAGCTGGACAGGGATACAATGAGCAGTTCTTC; CDR3: CARQGAGQGYNEQFF; size: .; J: TRBJ2-1; length: 15; D: TRBD1; V: TRBV5-3
DNA: TGTGCCAGCAGCCACAGTTTTTTAAATTCACCCCTCCACTTT; CDR3: CASSHSFLNSPLHF; size: .; J: TRBJ1-6; length: 14; D: .; V: TRBV5-8
DNA: TGTGCCAGCAGCCAAAGGGGGCGGGAGGTAGATACGCAGTATTTT; CDR3: CASSQRGREVDTQYF; size: .; J: TRBJ2-3; length: 15; D: .; V: TRBV3-1/TRBV3-2
DNA: TGTGCCACCAGTGACTCCAATGAGCAGTTCTTC; CDR3: CATSDSNEQFF; size: .; J: TRBJ2-1; length: 11; D: .; V: TRBV24-1
DNA: TGTGCCAGCAGCTTTGGACAGGGGAACACTGAAGCTTTCTTT; CDR3: CASSFGQGNTEAFF; size: few; J: TRBJ1-1; length: 14; D: TRBD1; V: TRBV7-9
DNA: TGTGCCAGCAGTTTTGGGGCATTACGTGGCTACACCTTC; CDR3: CASSFGALRGYTF; size: .; J: TRBJ1-2; length: 13; D: .; V: TRBV28
DNA: TGTGCCAGCAGTGAACAGGGATCCATAAACACCGGGGAGCTGTTTTTT; CDR3: CASSEQGSINTGELFF; size: .; J: TRBJ2-2; length: 16; D: .; V: TRBV2
DNA: TGTGCCTGGAGTGTATTTGGAGGGGCTGAGCAGTTCTTC; CDR3: CAWSVFGGAEQFF; size: .; J: TRBJ2-1; length: 13; D: .; V: TRBV30
DNA: TGTGCCAGCAGCTTAGGGTCAGGGGCAACTAATGAAAAACTGTTTTTT; CDR3: CASSLGSGATNEKLFF; size: .; J: TRBJ1-4; length: 16; D: .; V: TRBV7-8
DNA: TGCGCCAGCAGCTCATACACGGGGACTGAAGCTTTCTTT; CDR3: CASSSYTGTEAFF; size: .; J: TRBJ1-1; length: 13; D: .; V: TRBV5-1
DNA: TGTGCCATCAGTGAAGACAGGGTCGGCACCGGGGAGCTGTTTTTT; CDR3: CAISEDRVGTGELFF; size: once; J: TRBJ2-2; length: 15; D: TRBD1; V: TRBV10-3